These 21 T cell receptor beta chains originate from one sample sequenced in a study of technical replicates of blood from several donors. The table came from immunoSEQ multiplex PCR; TCRdb's copy has only in-frame clones and leaves some out. The table lists some 80,000 clones, around 97% of them singletons, with 0.18% in the top ten. Sequenced: T cells isolated from PBMCs. These receptors all stem from a human donor in good health.

The genes are TRBV6-5 and TRBJ2-1; TRBD1 matches 10 bases. V dropped 0 bases and J dropped 7; count of bases not matched to a gene: 3. The germline CDR1 and CDR2 sequences are MNHEY and SVGAGI. CDR3 length equals 15 residues. The CDR3 DNA sequence: TGTGCCAGCAGTTACTCTGGACAGGGGGTGAATGAGCAGTTCTTC. Amino acids: CASSYSGQGVNEQFF.

For this clone: This same CDR3 is encoded by further DNA sequences in the sample. This chain connects TRBV7-8 to TRBJ2-1; 11 nucleotides agree with TRBD2. CDR1 is SGHVS and CDR2 is FQNEAQ in the germline V gene. This CDR3 has 15 residues. The V gene end was trimmed by 2 bases and the J gene end by 4 bases; junction bases not matched to a gene: 1. In nucleotides, the CDR3 is TGTGCCAGCAGCTTACCTAGCGGGAGGTACAATGAGCAGTTCTTC. It specifies CASSLPSGRYNEQFF.

The V and J genes are TRBV10-1 and TRBJ2-2, with a tentative D call TRBD1 (6 bases). Germline V gene data show CDR1 as WNHNN and CDR2 as SYGVQD (reference sequence). This CDR3 has 14 amino acids. Trimming cost V 1 base and J 7 bases, with 10 bases left between them. The CDR3 region has the DNA TGCGCCAGCAGTGAGTGGGGGCCCGGCGGGGAGCTGTTTTTT. This codes for CASSEWGPGGELFF.

This chain connects TRBV27 to TRBJ2-7; 10 nucleotides match TRBD2. J gave up 2 bases and V 6 bases, and 10 bases lay outside the gene matches. The length of the CDR3 is 16 residues. Per the germline V gene, CDR1 is MNHEY and CDR2 is SMNVEV (reference sequence). The DNA of the CDR3 is TGTGCCAGCAGCGCCCCCCGGAGCGGGAGGGCCTACGAGCAGTACTTC. Its translation: CASSAPRSGRAYEQYF.

The rearrangement uses TRBV27 and TRBJ2-3; TRBD2 might be the D (6 bases). V was clipped by 7 bases and J by 4 bases, with 12 bases between them. CDR3 length: 13 residues. The germline V gene encodes CDR1 MNHEY and CDR2 SMNVEV (reference sequence). CDR3 DNA sequence: TGTGCCAGCACTGAGGGACTGGCAGATACGCAGTATTTT. It translates to CASTEGLADTQYF.

The chain recombines TRBV15 with TRBJ2-1, with D perhaps TRBD2 (6 bases). The CDR3 runs 13 residues. In germline, CDR1 is LNHNV, CDR2 YYDKDF (reference sequence). Trimming removed 7 bases at V and 8 bases at J, with 15 bases between. For the CDR3, the DNA is TGTGCCACCATGTGGGGTCCGGGGGATGAGCAGTTCTTC. This translates into CATMWGPGDEQFF.

The J gene is TRBJ1-2, the V gene TRBV6-6, with unresolved D. Looked up from germline, CDR1 is MNHNY and CDR2 is SVGAGI (reference sequence). The CDR3 is made up of 13 amino acids. V lost 4 bases to trimming and J lost 7 bases, with 13 bases between them. Written as DNA, the CDR3 is TGTGCCAGCAGTTCAAATAGTCGGGGTGGCTACACCTTC. Translating gives CASSSNSRGGYTF.

The J gene is TRBJ1-2, the V gene TRBV7-9, with D perhaps matching TRBD1 (6 bases). Trimming took off 7 bases at V and 6 bases at J, with 15 bases between the two ends. The V gene's germline CDR1 is SEHNR and CDR2 FQNEAQ (reference sequence). The CDR3 consists of 13 residues. CDR3 DNA sequence: TGTGCCAGCACTCTGGGGGGGGCGAATGGCTACACCTTC. Protein product: CASTLGGANGYTF.

The chain has TRBV5-1 and TRBJ2-1, with 8 bases matching TRBD1. CDR3 length: 18 residues. Trimming removed 2 bases from V and 7 bases from J; junction bases left unmatched: 17. The germline CDR1 and CDR2 sequences are SGHRS and YFSETQ. CDR3 residues: CASSLVSPGGGRLNEQFF. The CDR3 DNA is TGCGCCAGCAGCTTAGTAAGTCCAGGGGGCGGTCGGCTGAATGAGCAGTTCTTC.

The J gene is TRBJ2-5, the V gene TRBV9, with 8 bases that match TRBD1. Germline CDR1 and CDR2: SGDLS and YYNGEE. The ends lost 0 bases at V and 4 bases at J; junction bases unmatched: 8. The CDR3 is made up of 16 amino acids. The CDR3 DNA reads TGTGCCAGCAGCGTAGTGGCAGGGGGCGCGTCAGAGACCCAGTACTTC. Amino acids: CASSVVAGGASETQYF. The full variable domain, rest sourced from reference TRBV9 and TRBJ2-5, is DSGVTQTPKHLITATGQRVTLRCSPRSGDLSVYWYQQSLDQGLQFLIQYYNGEERAKGNILERFSAQQFPDLHSELNLSSLELGDSALYFCASSVVAGGASETQYFGPGTRLLVL.

The chain has TRBV7-2 and TRBJ1-1, with D hard to call. This CDR3 has 14 amino acids. V was pared by 5 bases and J by 1 base, with 11 bases between. Germline V gene sequence: CDR1 SGHTA, CDR2 FQGNSA. Here the CDR3 reads CASSTLAGNTEAFF. The CDR3 DNA sequence: TGTGCCAGCAGCACATTGGCGGGGAACACTGAAGCTTTCTTT.

The rearrangement joins TRBV6-1 to TRBJ1-2; 8 bases are shared with TRBD1. V was pared by 6 bases and J by 3 bases, with 3 bases of the junction left unmatched. The CDR3 runs to 13 residues. The germline V gene has CDR1 MNHNS and CDR2 SASEGT. The CDR3 region is CASSVDRDYGYTF. Here the CDR3 DNA reads TGTGCCAGCAGCGTGGACAGGGACTATGGCTACACCTTC.

This rearrangement joins TRBV7-6 to TRBJ2-1, with TRBD1 identical over 7 bases. Germline lookup yields CDR1 SGHVS and CDR2 FNYEAQ. The CDR3 loop spans 18 amino acids. Trimming took 4 bases from V and 5 from J; bases not matched to a gene: 17. In DNA form, the CDR3 reads TGTGCCAGCAGCTCGAAGCTCTCGACAGGGCCAGGGGACAATGAGCAGTTCTTC. It specifies CASSSKLSTGPGDNEQFF.

The J gene is TRBJ2-2, the V gene TRBV9; 7 bases line up with TRBD2. This CDR3 spans 14 amino acids. Germline CDR1 SGDLS, CDR2 YYNGEE. V shed 6 bases and J 2 bases; nucleotides not matched to a gene: 4. The CDR3 sequence is CASNPGGNTGELFF. The CDR3 nucleotides are TGTGCCAGCAACCCGGGGGGTAACACCGGGGAGCTGTTTTTT.

This rearrangement joins TRBV30 to TRBJ2-3; 12 bases agree with TRBD2. The V gene's germline CDR1 is GTSNPN and CDR2 SVGIG (reference sequence). The CDR3 sequence is 13 residues long. V dropped 3 bases and J dropped 7; count of bases not matched to a gene: 2. This chain's CDR3 is CAWRTSGGYTQYF. CDR3 in DNA: TGTGCCTGGAGGACTAGCGGGGGTTATACGCAGTATTTT.

The chain carries TRBV6-1 and TRBJ2-2; weak D call: TRBD2 (5 bases). Germline V gives CDR1 MNHNS, CDR2 SASEGT. This CDR3 has 15 residues. V was cut by 6 bases and J by 1 base, with 12 bases left in between. CDR3 in amino acids: CASRPVGLNTGELFF. CDR3 sequence (DNA): TGTGCCAGCAGACCCGTCGGACTGAACACCGGGGAGCTGTTTTTT.

The chain joins TRBV11-2 to TRBJ2-2, with 13 bases identical to TRBD2. CDR1 and CDR2 (germline): SGHAT, FQNNGV. Trimming took 5 bases from V and 0 from J; bases not matched to a gene: 3. The CDR3 has 17 amino acids. The CDR3 DNA reads as TGTGCCAGCAGCCGGACTAGCGGGGGAGCGAACACCGGGGAGCTGTTTTTT. Its protein is CASSRTSGGANTGELFF.

The V and J genes are TRBV7-9 and TRBJ2-3; D remains unclear. Germline V gives CDR1 SEHNR, CDR2 FQNEAQ (reference sequence). The CDR3 has 15 amino acids. The V gene lost 1 base and the J gene lost 2 bases, with 10 bases spanning the gap. As DNA, the CDR3 is TGTGCCAGCAGCTTAGATCTACCCATCACAGATACGCAGTATTTT. Translation: CASSLDLPITDTQYF.

Regarding this clone: This sample includes further DNA sequences coding for the same CDR3. The chain combines TRBV5-1 with TRBJ1-1; perhaps TRBD1 as D (5 bases). The CDR3 sequence is 14 residues long. Germline V gene sequence: CDR1 SGHRS, CDR2 YFSETQ. V lost 0 bases, J lost 2 bases, and 8 bases lay in between. CDR3 protein: CASSLDRGNTEAFF. The CDR3, as DNA: TGCGCCAGCAGCTTGGATAGGGGAAACACTGAAGCTTTCTTT.

The V gene is TRBV30, the J gene TRBJ1-2; D gene uncertain. Germline CDR1 GTSNPN, CDR2 SVGIG (reference sequence). V lost 0 bases, J lost 8 bases, and 16 bases lay in between. This CDR3 contains 14 residues. CDR3 protein: CAWSVGRPSWGYTF. For the CDR3, the DNA is TGTGCCTGGAGTGTGGGCAGGCCAAGTTGGGGCTACACCTTC.

This rearrangement joins TRBV7-3 to TRBJ2-6; no reliable D call. With 4 bases removed from V and 0 bases from J, the gap between germline ends came to 7 bases. Germline V gene sequence: CDR1 SGHTA, CDR2 FQGTGA. This CDR3 spans 15 amino acids. CDR3 sequence reads: CASSSPHSGANVLTF. Written as DNA, the CDR3 is TGTGCCAGCAGCTCCCCCCACTCTGGGGCCAACGTCCTGACTTTC.